This TCR beta chain appears in the sequencing data of a study of CD8+ T cells in alopecia areata. General study results and limits: In patients, TCRs were shared less clearly than in mice, and HLA may possibly be involved.

RNA was extracted and reverse transcribed into cDNA as the sequencing template. The repertoire was sequenced with immunoSEQ multiplex PCR; TCRdb's copy has only in-frame clones and lacks some. The table shows roughly 120,000 clones, with roughly two fifths occurring only once. The V segment lost 4 bases and the J segment 5 bases; nucleotides outside the gene matches: 7. CDR3 length: 15 residues. Germline values: CDR1 SGHTA, CDR2 FQGNSA. PBMCs provided sorted CD4+ and CD8+ T cells. Worth noting for this clone: No antigen is known for it.

Material: CD4+ T cells sorted from blood. The rearrangement uses TRBV7-2 and TRBJ2-1; 8 bases map to TRBD1. The source is a human donor with alopecia areata. CDR3 DNA: TGTGCCAGCAGCTCCCAGGGGGCGCTTAACAATGAGCAGTTCTTC. Its translation is CASSSQGALNNEQFF.